Listed below are T cell receptor beta chains from one sample, sequenced in a study of cytomegalovirus exposure and HLA in healthy donors. Clones were read by immunoSEQ multiplex PCR, and TCRdb kept only the in-frame ones, dropping some. The sample's table shows about 110,000 clones. The sequenced material came from PBMCs. The receptor source for this set is a man younger than 40 in good health and CMV-seronegative. Each CDR3 is given with its conserved first and last residue. A D gene is named only where the DNA matches it firmly.

j_gene | d_gene | v_gene | CDR3aa | CDR3nt
TRBJ2-5 | TRBD1 | TRBV7-7 | CASSPGTGPQETQYF | TGTGCCAGCAGCCCAGGGACAGGGCCTCAAGAGACCCAGTACTTC
TRBJ1-4 | TRBD1 | TRBV5-1 | CASSLASGTVEKLFF | TGCGCCAGCAGCTTGGCCTCTGGGACAGTAGAAAAACTGTTTTTT
TRBJ1-2 | TRBD1 | TRBV9 | CASSPYGQGGGYTF | TGTGCCAGCAGCCCTTACGGACAGGGAGGAGGCTACACCTTC
TRBJ1-5 | TRBD1 | TRBV18 | CASSPPGAGGVNQPQHF | TGTGCCAGCTCACCACCAGGGGCAGGGGGTGTCAATCAGCCCCAGCATTTT
TRBJ2-5 | - | TRBV18 | CASSPGTQETQYF | TGTGCCAGCTCGCCCGGGACACAAGAGACCCAGTACTTC
TRBJ2-1 | - | TRBV11-3 | CASSSTRSTREQFF | TGTGCCAGCAGCTCAACCCGTAGCACACGGGAGCAGTTCTTC
TRBJ2-7 | TRBD2 | TRBV7-2 | CASSIAGGPTYEQYF | TGTGCCAGCAGCATCGCGGGGGGCCCAACCTACGAGCAGTACTTC
TRBJ1-5 | TRBD1 | TRBV30 | CVWRKGQGDQPQHF | TGTGTCTGGAGGAAGGGACAGGGAGATCAGCCCCAGCATTTT
TRBJ1-3 | - | TRBV4-2 | CASSQGGAQWTDTIYF | TGTGCCAGCAGCCAAGGCGGGGCACAGTGGACTGACACCATATATTTT
TRBJ1-5 | TRBD1 | TRBV27 | CASGLGQPNQPQHF | TGTGCCAGCGGGTTGGGACAGCCAAATCAGCCCCAGCATTTT
TRBJ2-3 | TRBD1 | TRBV12-5 | CASGLSGGGDTQYF | TGTGCTAGTGGTTTATCAGGGGGCGGGGATACGCAGTATTTT
TRBJ2-7 | - | TRBV11-2 | CASSLGQVYEQYF | TGTGCCAGCAGCTTAGGGCAGGTCTACGAGCAGTACTTC
TRBJ2-7 | - | TRBV29-1 | CSVRNYEQYF | TGCAGCGTGAGAAACTACGAGCAGTACTTC
TRBJ1-6 | - | TRBV18 | CASSPEVYAPLHF | TGTGCCAGCTCACCTGAGGTTTATGCACCCCTCCACTTT
TRBJ2-6 | TRBD1 | TRBV7-9 | CASTDRDRKSGANVLTF | TGTGCCAGCACAGACAGGGATCGTAAATCTGGGGCCAACGTCCTGACTTTC
TRBJ2-6 | - | TRBV7-3 | CASSLGGSGANVLTF | TGTGCCAGCAGTCTAGGGGGATCAGGGGCCAACGTCCTGACTTTC
TRBJ1-6 | - | TRBV6-5 | CASSYSRDSTNSPLHF | TGTGCCAGCAGTTACTCGCGGGATTCGACTAATTCACCCCTCCACTTT
TRBJ2-2 | - | TRBV7-3 | CASSARGNTGELFF | TGTGCCAGCAGCGCCAGGGGAAACACCGGGGAGCTGTTTTTT
TRBJ2-2 | - | TRBV5-4 | CASSLGGRPNTGELFF | TGTGCCAGCAGCTTGGGGGGGCGGCCGAACACCGGGGAGCTGTTTTTT
TRBJ2-7 | - | TRBV2 | CAGAGDGGAEQYF | TGTGCCGGCGCAGGGGATGGAGGAGCCGAGCAGTACTTC
TRBJ1-5 | TRBD1 | TRBV15 | CATSREQGFQPQHF | TGTGCCACCAGCAGAGAACAGGGGTTCCAGCCCCAGCATTTT
TRBJ2-2 | TRBD2 | TRBV2 | CASSRTSVANTGELFF | TGTGCCAGCAGCCGGACTAGCGTCGCGAACACCGGGGAGCTGTTTTTT
TRBJ1-2 | - | TRBV7-2 | CASSSGTSYGYTF | TGTGCCAGCAGCTCCGGGACTTCCTATGGCTACACCTTC
TRBJ1-6 | TRBD1 | TRBV7-9 | CASSLPDRDNSPLHF | TGTGCCAGCAGCTTACCGGACAGGGACAATTCACCCCTCCACTTT
TRBJ2-1 | TRBD2 | TRBV6-4 | CASSDSGGLAGANEQFF | TGTGCCAGCAGTGACTCGGGTGGACTAGCGGGGGCCAATGAGCAGTTCTTC
TRBJ2-1 | - | TRBV14 | CASSSGSSPGEQFF | TGTGCCAGCAGCTCCGGGTCCTCTCCCGGGGAGCAGTTCTTC
TRBJ2-5 | - | TRBV29-1 | CGAMGGGETQYF | TGCGGCGCCATGGGAGGTGGAGAGACCCAGTACTTC
TRBJ1-5 | - | TRBV6-1 | CASSADRTGRPQHF | TGTGCCAGCAGTGCCGACAGGACGGGAAGGCCCCAGCATTTT
TRBJ2-3 | TRBD2 | TRBV9 | CASSAGGTQYF | TGTGCCAGCAGCGCCGGGGGGACGCAGTATTTT
TRBJ1-4 | - | TRBV19 | CASRNGWGGNEKLFF | TGTGCCAGTAGAAATGGCTGGGGCGGAAATGAAAAACTGTTTTTT
TRBJ2-7 | - | TRBV18 | CASSLEGSYEQYF | TGTGCCAGCTCTCTAGAGGGCTCCTACGAGCAGTACTTC
TRBJ2-7 | TRBD1 | TRBV4-2 | CASSQDRTQGVLYEQYF | TGTGCCAGCAGCCAAGATCGGACACAGGGGGTACTCTACGAGCAGTACTTC
TRBJ1-2 | TRBD1 | TRBV7-9 | CASSLVSGGKTYGYTF | TGTGCCAGCAGCTTAGTTTCAGGGGGCAAAACCTATGGCTACACCTTC
TRBJ2-3 | - | TRBV7-7 | CASSLEHTDTQYF | TGTGCCAGCAGCCTAGAACACACAGATACGCAGTATTTT
TRBJ2-2 | TRBD2 | TRBV7-6 | CASTSAAGGSTGELFF | TGTGCCAGCACTTCGGCAGCGGGGGGGAGTACCGGGGAGCTGTTTTTT
TRBJ2-1 | TRBD1 | TRBV6-5 | CASSRTGTVNNEQFF | TGTGCCAGCAGTCGTACCGGGACAGTCAACAATGAGCAGTTCTTC
TRBJ2-5 | - | TRBV6-6 | CASSFHREQYF | TGTGCCAGCAGTTTTCATCGAGAGCAGTACTTC
TRBJ1-4 | - | TRBV6-6 | CASSARAQGEKLFF | TGTGCCAGCAGTGCCCGGGCCCAGGGTGAAAAACTGTTTTTT
TRBJ1-1 | TRBD1 | TRBV6-1 | CASSTGDTEAFF | TGTGCCAGCAGTACAGGGGACACTGAAGCTTTCTTT
TRBJ1-5 | - | TRBV27 | CASSPDNGEPQHF | TGTGCCAGCAGTCCGGACAATGGGGAGCCCCAGCATTTT
TRBJ2-7 | TRBD2 | TRBV2 | CASSDGGALSYEQYF | TGTGCCAGCAGCGACGGGGGGGCTTTGTCCTACGAGCAGTACTTC
TRBJ2-5 | - | TRBV19 | CASSIFSQETQYF | TGTGCCAGTAGTATATTCTCTCAAGAGACCCAGTACTTC
TRBJ2-2 | - | TRBV5-1 | CASSLEQGLGLFF | TGCGCCAGCAGCTTAGAACAGGGCCTCGGGCTGTTTTTT
TRBJ2-7 | - | TRBV7-9 | CASSSLTEDEQYF | TGTGCCAGCAGCTCCCTTACGGAGGACGAGCAGTACTTC
TRBJ1-6 | TRBD1 | TRBV15 | CATSMALTGNSPLHF | TGTGCCACCAGCATGGCCCTGACAGGGAATTCACCCCTCCACTTT
TRBJ2-3 | TRBD2 | TRBV5-4 | CASSLEPPGGALDTQYF | TGTGCCAGCAGCTTGGAGCCCCCCGGGGGGGCCTTGGATACGCAGTATTTT
TRBJ2-3 | TRBD1 | TRBV19 | CASSDSTGAVVGTDTQYF | TGTGCCAGTAGCGACTCTACAGGGGCGGTTGTCGGTACAGATACGCAGTATTTT
TRBJ2-5 | - | TRBV20-1 | CSAQIEETQYF | TGCAGTGCCCAGATCGAAGAGACCCAGTACTTC
TRBJ1-5 | - | TRBV19 | CASSIFPGLYSNQPQHF | TGTGCCAGTAGTATATTTCCGGGATTGTATAGCAATCAGCCCCAGCATTTT
TRBJ2-2 | - | TRBV5-1 | CASKRARGTGELFF | TGCGCCAGCAAGCGGGCCCGAGGGACCGGGGAGCTGTTTTTT
TRBJ2-7 | TRBD1 | TRBV6-5 | CASRPDRVRDEQYF | TGTGCCAGCAGACCGGACAGGGTTCGGGACGAGCAGTACTTC
TRBJ1-2 | - | TRBV2 | CASSEETSFCTF | TGTGCCAGCAGTGAAGAGACTAGTTTTTGCACCTTC
TRBJ2-7 | - | TRBV6-4 | CASMGGGGSYEQYF | TGTGCCAGCATGGGTGGGGGGGGCTCATACGAGCAGTACTTC
TRBJ2-1 | TRBD2 | TRBV14 | CASSQKTSGVKNEQFF | TGTGCCAGCAGCCAAAAAACTAGCGGGGTAAAGAATGAGCAGTTCTTC
TRBJ1-4 | - | TRBV5-1 | CASSFDAGANEKLFF | TGCGCCAGCAGCTTCGACGCGGGGGCTAATGAAAAACTGTTTTTT